This T cell receptor beta chain emerged from a study of vaccination and CD4 T cells after COVID-19. About the study: Overlapping spike pools from SARS-CoV-2 and HCoV-NL63, HCoV-OC43 and HCoV-229E served as culture stimuli.

Treatment meaning: roughly ten-day PBMC culture with coronavirus spike peptide pools or control peptides (ViraFEST assay). Half-medium replacement with fresh IL-2 medium took place on days 3 and 7. This clonotype was found a few times. The antigen is undetermined. The Oncomine TCR Beta short-read assay was applied to DNA of cultured CD4+ T cells. TCRdb redid the calling of the PCR reads with MiXCR, one entry per CDR3 protein. This sample carries under 15,000 distinct CDR3 sequences, roughly 55% of them seen once, and the ten largest clones take approximately 24%. Looked up from germline, CDR1 is MNHEY and CDR2 is SMNVEV (reference sequence). V was shortened by 4 bases and J by 8 bases, with 20 bases between the two germline ends. The CDR3 is made up of 15 amino acids.

Sequencing input: CD4+ T cells from blood, cultured in vitro. This TCR came from a human donor who had recovered from COVID-19. The V gene is TRBV27, the J gene TRBJ1-2; TRBD1 is a possible D gene (5 bases). The chain's CDR3 is CASSSSAQGRRGYTF. For the CDR3, the DNA is TGTGCCAGCAGTTCCTCCGCCCAGGGCCGTCGGGGCTACACCTTC.